This entry concerns a single TCR beta chain. The PCR was carried out with 60 Vbeta primers and 13 Jbeta primers. This table comes from immunoSEQ multiplex PCR, and its TCRdb copy is limited to in-frame clones, with some not included. The data hold approximately 160,000 clones, with around 78% observed a single time. At the time of sampling, donors were nominally healthy, though unrecorded immune exposures were likely. The record originates from a study of cytomegalovirus exposure and HLA in healthy donors. Study summary: Membership in the Caucasian-associated ancestry cluster was found for 75% to 85% of around 380 genotyped donors.

CDR3 length: 15 amino acids. With 6 bases clipped from V and 1 base from J, the junction kept 5 bases outside the gene matches. Looked up from germline, CDR1 is LGHNA and CDR2 is YNFKEQ. Sequencing used PBMCs. The V and J genes are TRBV4-2 and TRBJ2-1, with 8 bases matching TRBD2. The source of this sequence is a woman between 35 and 50 years old in good health and CMV-seronegative. CDR3 sequence: CASSSRGGSYNEQFF. The CDR3 DNA is TGTGCCAGCAGTTCCCGGGGGGGGTCCTACAATGAGCAGTTCTTC.